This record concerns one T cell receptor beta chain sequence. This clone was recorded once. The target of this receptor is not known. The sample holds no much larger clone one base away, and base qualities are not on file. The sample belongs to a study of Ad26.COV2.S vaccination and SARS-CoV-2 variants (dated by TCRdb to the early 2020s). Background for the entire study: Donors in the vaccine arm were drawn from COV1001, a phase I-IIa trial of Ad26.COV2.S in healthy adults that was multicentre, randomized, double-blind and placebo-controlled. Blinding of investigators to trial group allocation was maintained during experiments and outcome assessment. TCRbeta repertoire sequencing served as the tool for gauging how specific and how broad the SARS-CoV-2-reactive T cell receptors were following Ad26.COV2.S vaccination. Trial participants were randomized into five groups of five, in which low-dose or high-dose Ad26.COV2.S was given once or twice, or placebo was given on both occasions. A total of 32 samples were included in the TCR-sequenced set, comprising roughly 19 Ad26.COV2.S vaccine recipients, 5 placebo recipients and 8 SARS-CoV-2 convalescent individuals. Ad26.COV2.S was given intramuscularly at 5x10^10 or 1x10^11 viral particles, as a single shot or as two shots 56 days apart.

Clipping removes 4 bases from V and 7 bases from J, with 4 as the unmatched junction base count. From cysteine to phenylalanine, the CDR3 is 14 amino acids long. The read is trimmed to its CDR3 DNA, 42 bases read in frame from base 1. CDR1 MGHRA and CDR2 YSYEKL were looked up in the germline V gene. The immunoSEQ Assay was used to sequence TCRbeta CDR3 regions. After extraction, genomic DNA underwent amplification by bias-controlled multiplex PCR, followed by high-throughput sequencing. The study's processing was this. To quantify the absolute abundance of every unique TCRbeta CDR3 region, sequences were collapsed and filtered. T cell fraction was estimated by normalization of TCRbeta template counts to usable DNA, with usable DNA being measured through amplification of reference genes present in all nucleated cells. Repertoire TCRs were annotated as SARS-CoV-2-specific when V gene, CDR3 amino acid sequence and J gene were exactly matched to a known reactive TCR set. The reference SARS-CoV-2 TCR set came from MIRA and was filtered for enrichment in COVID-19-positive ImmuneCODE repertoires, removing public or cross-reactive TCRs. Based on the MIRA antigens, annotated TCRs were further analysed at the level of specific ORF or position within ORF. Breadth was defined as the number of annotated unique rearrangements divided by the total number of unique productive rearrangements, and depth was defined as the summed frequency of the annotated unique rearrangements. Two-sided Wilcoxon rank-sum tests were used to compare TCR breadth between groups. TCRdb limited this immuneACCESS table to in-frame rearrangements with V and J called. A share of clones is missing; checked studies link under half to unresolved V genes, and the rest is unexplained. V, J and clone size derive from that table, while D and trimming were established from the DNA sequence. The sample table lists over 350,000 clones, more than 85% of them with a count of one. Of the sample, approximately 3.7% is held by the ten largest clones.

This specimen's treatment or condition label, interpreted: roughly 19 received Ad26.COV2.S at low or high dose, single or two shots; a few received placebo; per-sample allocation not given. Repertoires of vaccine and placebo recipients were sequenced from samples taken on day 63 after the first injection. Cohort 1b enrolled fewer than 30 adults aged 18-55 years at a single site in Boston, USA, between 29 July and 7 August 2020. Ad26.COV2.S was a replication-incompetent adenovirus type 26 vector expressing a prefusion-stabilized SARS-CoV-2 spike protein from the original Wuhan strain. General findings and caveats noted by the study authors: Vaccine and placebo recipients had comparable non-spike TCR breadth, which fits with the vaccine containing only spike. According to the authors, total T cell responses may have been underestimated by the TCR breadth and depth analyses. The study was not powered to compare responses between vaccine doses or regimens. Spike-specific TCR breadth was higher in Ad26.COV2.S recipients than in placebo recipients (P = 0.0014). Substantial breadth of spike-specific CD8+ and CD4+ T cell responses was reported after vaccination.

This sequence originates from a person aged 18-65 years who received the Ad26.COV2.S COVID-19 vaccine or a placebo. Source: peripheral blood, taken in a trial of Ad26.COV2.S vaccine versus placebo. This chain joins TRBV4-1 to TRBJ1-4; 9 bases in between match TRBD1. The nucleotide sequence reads TGCGCCAGCAGCCTCGGGACAGGGATTGAAAAACTGTTTTTT. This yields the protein CASSLGTGIEKLFF.